The 2 T cell receptor beta chains presented below share a single source sample, sequenced in a study of beta chain features in type 1 diabetes. Expressed TCRB transcripts were sequenced because the isolated RNA had all been reverse transcribed beforehand. Data came from immunoSEQ multiplex PCR; TCRdb stores just in-frame clones and leaves some out. The sample has about 930,000 clones; about a sixth are singletons. The material sequenced was naive CD4+ T cells from blood. The receptors here all came from a woman younger than 30 in good health.

The chain joins TRBV27 to TRBJ2-1; 13 nucleotides align to TRBD2. The ends lost 3 bases at V and 5 bases at J; junction bases unmatched: 4. The length of the CDR3 is 16 residues. In germline, CDR1 is MNHEY, CDR2 SMNVEV (reference sequence). CDR3 region: CASSFPGTSGNNEQFF. CDR3 coding DNA: TGTGCCAGCAGTTTTCCCGGGACTAGCGGGAACAATGAGCAGTTCTTC.

The chain combines TRBV11-2 with TRBJ2-7; 12 nucleotides agree with TRBD2. V was pared by 2 bases and J by 4 bases, with 3 bases of the junction left unmatched. Germline CDR1 SGHAT, CDR2 FQNNGV. The CDR3 is 15 residues long. CDR3 region: CASSLRLAGAYEQYF. The CDR3 DNA sequence: TGTGCCAGCAGCTTAAGACTAGCGGGAGCTTACGAGCAGTACTTC.